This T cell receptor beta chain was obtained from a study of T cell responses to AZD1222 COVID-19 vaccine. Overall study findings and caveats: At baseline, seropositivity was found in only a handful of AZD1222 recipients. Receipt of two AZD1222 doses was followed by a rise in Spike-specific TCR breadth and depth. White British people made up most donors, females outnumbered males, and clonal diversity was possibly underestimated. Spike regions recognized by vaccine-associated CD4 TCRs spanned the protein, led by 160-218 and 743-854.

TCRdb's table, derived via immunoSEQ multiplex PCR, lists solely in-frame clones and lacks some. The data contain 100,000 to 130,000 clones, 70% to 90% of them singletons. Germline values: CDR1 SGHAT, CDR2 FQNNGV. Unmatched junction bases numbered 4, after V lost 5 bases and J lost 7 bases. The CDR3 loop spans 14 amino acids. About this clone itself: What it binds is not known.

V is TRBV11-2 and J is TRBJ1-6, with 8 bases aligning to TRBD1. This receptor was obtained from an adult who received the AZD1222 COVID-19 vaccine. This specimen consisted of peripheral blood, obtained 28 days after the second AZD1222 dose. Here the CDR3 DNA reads TGTGCCAGCAGCGCTAGGGACAGGAATTCACCCCTCCACTTT. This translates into CASSARDRNSPLHF. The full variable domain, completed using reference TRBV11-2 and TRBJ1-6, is EAGVAQSPRYKIIEKRQSVAFWCNPISGHATLYWYQQILGQGPKLLIQFQNNGVVDDSQLPKDRFSAERLKGVDSTLKIQPAKLEDSAVYLCASSARDRNSPLHFGNGTRLTVT.